These 26 T cell receptor beta chains were all obtained from the same sample, sequenced in a study of T cells in women clearing cervical HPV infection. TCRdb keeps only in-frame clones here, not all; method: immunoSEQ multiplex PCR. Its listing shows about 20,000 clones. Sequencing was carried out using blood buffy coat. These receptor sequences come from a woman between 18 and 75 years old with a cervical HPV16 infection that either progressed to CIN3+ or cleared (not recorded which).

A remark on this clone: The DNA ends 3 residues before the CDR3 does, and the rest of the CDR3 is filled in from the germline J gene. The chain recombines TRBV6-1 with TRBJ2-7; D gene uncertain. The CDR3 is made up of 12 amino acids. V gave up 2 bases and J gave up 4 bases, with 6 bases separating them. Germline-derived CDR1 and CDR2 are MNHNS and SASEGT. CDR3 protein: CASSESTYEQYF. The DNA read from the CDR3 is TGTGCCAGCAGTGAATCGACATACGAG.

For this clone: The read stops 3 residues short of the end of the CDR3; the missing end is completed from the germline J gene. The chain has TRBV30 and TRBJ1-1; D may be TRBD1 (6 bases). Germline V lookup: CDR1 GTSNPN, CDR2 SVGIG (reference sequence). Trimming left V 0 bases short and J 1 base short, with 12 bases between. The length of the CDR3 is 15 residues. The CDR3 spells CAWSVWGRTNTEAFF. CDR3 bases read: TGTGCCTGGAGTGTATGGGGGCGGACGAACACTGAA.

On this clone: Sequencing ends 3 residues short of the CDR3 end; the germline J gene provides the rest. The V call is TRBV30, the J call TRBJ2-2; D might be TRBD1 or TRBD2, each matching 5 bases. Germline CDR1 is GTSNPN and CDR2 is SVGIG (reference sequence). CDR3 length equals 14 residues. Trimming took off 4 bases at V and 3 bases at J, with 12 bases between the two ends. The CDR3 sequence is CAWTQRGDTGELFF. The sequenced CDR3 bases are TGTGCCTGGACCCAACGAGGGGACACCGGGGAG.

Comments on this clone: The read falls 3 residues short of the CDR3 end, and the missing part is taken from the germline J gene. This rearrangement joins TRBV11-2 to TRBJ2-3; tentative D call: TRBD2 (6 bases). The CDR3 loop spans 13 amino acids. The V end was cut by 5 bases, the J end by 2 bases, with 8 bases between. Per germline, CDR1 SGHAT and CDR2 FQNNGV. CDR3 DNA (partial): TGTGCCAGCAGCCGGACTAACACAGATACG. It yields the protein CASSRTNTDT. The full CDR3 sequence reads CASSRTNTDTQYF.

Details on this clone: The read ends 3 residues shy of where the CDR3 ends; the end is completed using the germline J gene. The chain uses TRBV2 and TRBJ1-3, with TRBD1 matching 9 bases. The V segment lost 6 bases and the J segment 9 bases; nucleotides outside the gene matches: 9. CDR3 length equals 14 residues. The germline V gene has CDR1 SNHLY and CDR2 FYNNEI. The sequenced CDR3 bases are TGTGCCAGCAGCACGGGACAGGGTGAGAGCACC. It specifies CASSTGQGEST. The full CDR3 is CASSTGQGESTIYF.

To note about this clone: Read sequence stops 3 residues before the CDR3 end, and the germline J gene provides the missing end. The chain is built from TRBV7-2 and TRBJ1-2; tentatively, D is TRBD1 (6 bases). Trimming took off 10 bases at V and 3 bases at J, with 18 bases between the two ends. The CDR3 runs 14 residues. Germline loops: CDR1 SGHTA, CDR2 FQGNSA. CDR3 DNA, as far as it was read: TGTGCCACCACAGGACAGTTAGGGGACTATGGC. Encoded protein: CATTGQLGDYG. The full CDR3 is CATTGQLGDYGYTF.

Turning to this clone: The sequence runs out 3 residues before the end of the CDR3; the remainder is reconstructed from the germline J gene. The chain is built from TRBV5-1 and TRBJ2-3; D remains unclear. The germline gives CDR1 SGHRS, CDR2 YFSETQ. Trimming pared 0 bases from V and 2 bases from J, leaving 7 bases between. The CDR3 runs 14 residues. Incomplete CDR3 DNA: TGCGCCAGCAGCTTGGAGGCGGACACAGATACG. Amino acid sequence: CASSLEADTDT. The whole CDR3 is CASSLEADTDTQYF.

On this clone: The CDR3 extends 3 residues past the end of the read, so its final part is completed from the germline J gene. The chain links TRBV7-8 to TRBJ2-1; 7 bases fit TRBD1. Germline V gene lookup returns CDR1 SGHVS and CDR2 FQNEAQ. After removal of 2 bases from V and 6 bases from J, the junction contained 4 bases not matched to a gene. The CDR3 loop spans 14 amino acids. The CDR3 reads CASSLSGTVNEQFF. CDR3 DNA (partial): TGTGCCAGCAGCTTATCCGGGACAGTCAATGAG.

As to this clone: The read ends 3 residues before the CDR3 terminus; that terminus is restored from the germline J gene. This rearrangement joins TRBV19 to TRBJ2-1; weak D call: TRBD2 (6 bases). V was shortened by 11 bases and J by 0 bases, with 14 bases between the two germline ends. CDR1 is LNHDA, CDR2 SQIVND, per germline (reference sequence). CDR3 length equals 14 residues. The chain's CDR3 is CAATEGLSYNEQFF. The sequenced part of the CDR3 DNA is TGTGCCGCAACGGAGGGCCTCTCCTACAATGAG.

Of note for this clone: The CDR3 end falls 3 residues outside the read, so it is completed with the germline J gene. This sequence joins TRBV7-9 and TRBJ1-4; tentative D call: TRBD1 (5 bases). The CDR3 is 15 amino acids. The V gene lost 5 bases and the J gene lost 8 bases, with 18 bases spanning the gap. The germline CDR1 and CDR2 sequences are SEHNR and FQNEAQ (reference sequence). CDR3 bases read: TGTGCCAGCAGCCCAATCGCGGGGGTTACGGAAAAA. Residues: CASSPIAGVTEK. The whole CDR3 sequence reads CASSPIAGVTEKLFF.

Partial CDR3 DNA: TGCAGTGCTGGGGCGGAGGACCAAGAGACC. Protein product: CSAGAEDQET. The whole CDR3 reads CSAGAEDQETQYF. V and J are TRBV20-1 and TRBJ2-5; TRBD1 or TRBD2 may be the D gene (5 bases each). The read finishes 3 residues shy of the CDR3 end, and the germline J gene is used to complete it. Germline values: CDR1 DFQATT, CDR2 SNEGSKA (reference sequence). The CDR3 length is 13 residues. V dropped 5 bases and J dropped 0 bases, with 10 bases sitting between them.

As concerns this clone: The read terminates 3 residues ahead of where the CDR3 ends, so the germline J gene completes it. The V and J genes are TRBV19 and TRBJ1-5; D possibly corresponds to TRBD1 (6 bases). This CDR3 has 15 amino acids. Germline V gene lookup returns CDR1 LNHDA and CDR2 SQIVND (reference sequence). The V end lost 2 bases, the J end lost 5 bases, and 13 bases lay between the germline ends. Incomplete CDR3 DNA: TGTGCCAGTAGTATATCGAGGGGGGGGTATCAGCCC. It is translated as CASSISRGGYQP. The CDR3 reads in full as CASSISRGGYQPQHF.

As concerns this clone: The CDR3 is cut off 3 residues early in the read; its end comes from the germline J gene. This rearrangement joins TRBV28 to TRBJ2-3; D gene ambiguous. Germline CDR1 and CDR2: MDHEN and SYDVKM. CDR3 length: 14 residues. The ends were cut back, 5 bases at V and 4 bases at J, with 13 bases in the middle. The CDR3: CASSRSRVADTQYF. The sequenced part of the CDR3 DNA is TGTGCCAGCAGTCGTTCGCGCGTTGCAGATACG.

The CDR3 here is CASGTGRQETQYF. The CDR3 bases that were read are TGTGCCAGCGGGACAGGGCGGCAAGAGACC. The chain uses TRBV2 and TRBJ2-5; 9 bases fit TRBD1. The observed sequence ends 3 residues before the CDR3 terminus, with the missing tail filled in from the germline J gene. The V gene end was trimmed by 8 bases and the J gene end by 2 bases; junction bases not matched to a gene: 3. The CDR3 is 13 residues long. Germline V gene data show CDR1 as SNHLY and CDR2 as FYNNEI.

As regards this clone: The read stops 3 residues short of the end of the CDR3; the missing end is completed from the germline J gene. The chain recombines TRBV29-1 with TRBJ1-2, with D maybe TRBD1 (6 bases). Germline CDR1 and CDR2: SQVTM and ANQGSEA. The CDR3 is 11 residues long. CDR3 amino acids: CSSEGGDGYTF. The sequenced CDR3 bases are TGCAGCTCTGAGGGGGGGGACGGC.

A word on this clone: The DNA ends 3 residues before the CDR3 does, and the rest of the CDR3 is filled in from the germline J gene. J is TRBJ2-6 and V is TRBV6-1, with 8 bases fitting TRBD1. The V gene end was trimmed by 1 base and the J gene end by 0 bases; junction bases not matched to a gene: 8. The CDR3 consists of 19 residues. The V gene's germline CDR1 is MNHNS and CDR2 SASEGT. The CDR3 protein is CASSEEWTGILSGANVLTF. CDR3 DNA (partial): TGTGCCAGCAGTGAAGAATGGACAGGGATCCTCTCTGGGGCCAACGTC.

A note on this clone: The DNA ends 3 residues before the CDR3 does, and the rest of the CDR3 is filled in from the germline J gene. V and J are TRBV2 and TRBJ2-1; D unresolved. Trimming took 4 bases from V and 0 from J, leaving 4 bases between them. The CDR3 is made up of 13 amino acids. CDR1 SNHLY and CDR2 FYNNEI come from the germline V gene. CDR3 sequence reads: CASSAGSYNEQFF. The sequenced part of the CDR3 DNA is TGTGCCAGCAGTGCAGGCTCCTACAATGAG.

Note on this clone: The CDR3 end lies 3 residues beyond the end of the read and is filled in from the germline J gene. This chain joins TRBV2 and TRBJ2-3, with D possibly being TRBD1 (5 bases). The CDR3 sequence is 14 residues long. Germline V gene sequence: CDR1 SNHLY, CDR2 FYNNEI. Trimming removed 7 bases from V and 0 bases from J, with 11 bases in between. This CDR3 is CASKTALSTDTQYF. The covered CDR3 bases are TGTGCCAGCAAGACAGCGCTTAGCACAGATACG.

This clone is called medium-sized (0.01 to 0.1%) based on its frequency. The observed sequence ends 3 residues before the CDR3 terminus, with the missing tail filled in from the germline J gene. The chain is built from TRBV20-1 and TRBJ2-5; unclear D gene. Looked up from germline, CDR1 is DFQATT and CDR2 is SNEGSKA (reference sequence). Trimming took 5 bases from V and 2 from J, leaving 9 bases between them. CDR3 length: 12 residues. The CDR3 here is CSAARSQETQYF. The covered CDR3 bases are TGCAGTGCTGCTAGGAGTCAAGAGACC.

A word on this clone: Sequencing ends 3 residues short of the CDR3 end; the germline J gene provides the rest. The chain joins TRBV6-1 to TRBJ2-5; no reliable D call. This CDR3 comprises 13 residues. V was pared by 4 bases and J by 1 base, with 7 bases between. CDR1 MNHNS and CDR2 SASEGT come from the germline V gene. The DNA read from the CDR3 is TGTGCCAGCAGTGGGGCAGTCCAAGAGACC. This sequence encodes CASSGAVQET. The entire CDR3 protein is CASSGAVQETQYF.

With regard to this clone: The read comes to an end 3 residues before the CDR3 does, leaving the germline J gene to fill in the end. The rearrangement joins TRBV20-1 to TRBJ1-2; D perhaps matches TRBD1 (5 bases). The germline V gene encodes CDR1 DFQATT and CDR2 SNEGSKA (reference sequence). This CDR3 is built from 11 residues. The sequenced CDR3 bases are TGCAGTATGCGGGACTTTGGGGGC. It is translated as CSMRDFGG. The whole CDR3 reads CSMRDFGGYTF.

In the case of this clone: The read ends 3 residues before the CDR3 terminus; that terminus is restored from the germline J gene. The chain joins TRBV20-1 to TRBJ1-2; 7 positions agree with TRBD1. There are 15 residues in the CDR3. In germline, CDR1 is DFQATT, CDR2 SNEGSKA (reference sequence). V dropped 3 bases and J dropped 2; count of bases not matched to a gene: 9. The CDR3 DNA, read in part, is TGCAGTGCTAGGCCGCACCCGGACAGGAACTATGGC. Translating gives CSARPHPDRNYG. The entire CDR3 is CSARPHPDRNYGYTF.

For this clone: The read finishes 3 residues shy of the CDR3 end, and the germline J gene is used to complete it. The V call is TRBV5-1, the J call TRBJ2-2; possibly TRBD1 for D (6 bases). CDR3 length: 16 amino acids. Trimming took 0 bases from V and 2 from J, leaving 11 bases between them. CDR1 and CDR2 (germline): SGHRS, YFSETQ. The CDR3 region is CASSLVRDINTGELFF. The sequenced CDR3 bases are TGCGCCAGCAGCTTGGTCCGGGACATTAACACCGGGGAG.

Concerning this clone itself: Read coverage stops 3 residues before the CDR3 terminus; the germline J gene supplies the remainder. V usage is TRBV5-1 and J usage is TRBJ1-3, with 7 nucleotides matching TRBD1. The trim removed 0 bases at V and 3 bases at J, leaving 9 bases unmatched. From germline, CDR1 is SGHRS and CDR2 YFSETQ. This CDR3 has 17 amino acids. The CDR3 here is CASSLDGTVFDGNTIYF. Partial CDR3 DNA: TGCGCCAGCAGCTTGGATGGGACAGTATTCGATGGAAACACC. Complete variable domain (other parts from reference TRBV5-1 and TRBJ1-3): KAGVTQTPRYLIKTRGQQVTLSCSPISGHRSVSWYQQTPGQGLQFLFEYFSETQRNKGNFPGRFSGRQFSNSRSEMNVSTLELGDSALYLCASSLDGTVFDGNTIYFGEGSWLTVV.

CDR3 region: CASSWDIMNTEAFF. CDR3 bases read: TGCGCCAGCAGCTGGGACATTATGAACACTGAA. The V gene is TRBV5-1, the J gene TRBJ1-1; possibly TRBD1 for D (6 bases). The CDR3 is cut off 3 residues early in the read; its end comes from the germline J gene. Trimming left V 3 bases short and J 0 bases short, with 9 bases between. Germline V gene sequence: CDR1 SGHRS, CDR2 YFSETQ. This CDR3 has 14 residues. The entire variable domain, with the rest obtained from reference TRBV5-1 and TRBJ1-1, is as follows: KAGVTQTPRYLIKTRGQQVTLSCSPISGHRSVSWYQQTPGQGLQFLFEYFSETQRNKGNFPGRFSGRQFSNSRSEMNVSTLELGDSALYLCASSWDIMNTEAFFGQGTRLTVV.

As to this clone: The read ends 3 residues before the CDR3 terminus; that terminus is restored from the germline J gene. V is TRBV20-1 and J is TRBJ2-7, with D unresolved. Germline loops: CDR1 DFQATT, CDR2 SNEGSKA (reference sequence). V was shortened by 0 bases and J by 2 bases, with 17 bases between the two germline ends. The CDR3 covers 16 residues. CDR3 residues: CSARDHSLALPYEQYF. The sequenced part of the CDR3 DNA is TGCAGTGCTAGAGATCATAGTTTAGCTCTTCCCTACGAG.